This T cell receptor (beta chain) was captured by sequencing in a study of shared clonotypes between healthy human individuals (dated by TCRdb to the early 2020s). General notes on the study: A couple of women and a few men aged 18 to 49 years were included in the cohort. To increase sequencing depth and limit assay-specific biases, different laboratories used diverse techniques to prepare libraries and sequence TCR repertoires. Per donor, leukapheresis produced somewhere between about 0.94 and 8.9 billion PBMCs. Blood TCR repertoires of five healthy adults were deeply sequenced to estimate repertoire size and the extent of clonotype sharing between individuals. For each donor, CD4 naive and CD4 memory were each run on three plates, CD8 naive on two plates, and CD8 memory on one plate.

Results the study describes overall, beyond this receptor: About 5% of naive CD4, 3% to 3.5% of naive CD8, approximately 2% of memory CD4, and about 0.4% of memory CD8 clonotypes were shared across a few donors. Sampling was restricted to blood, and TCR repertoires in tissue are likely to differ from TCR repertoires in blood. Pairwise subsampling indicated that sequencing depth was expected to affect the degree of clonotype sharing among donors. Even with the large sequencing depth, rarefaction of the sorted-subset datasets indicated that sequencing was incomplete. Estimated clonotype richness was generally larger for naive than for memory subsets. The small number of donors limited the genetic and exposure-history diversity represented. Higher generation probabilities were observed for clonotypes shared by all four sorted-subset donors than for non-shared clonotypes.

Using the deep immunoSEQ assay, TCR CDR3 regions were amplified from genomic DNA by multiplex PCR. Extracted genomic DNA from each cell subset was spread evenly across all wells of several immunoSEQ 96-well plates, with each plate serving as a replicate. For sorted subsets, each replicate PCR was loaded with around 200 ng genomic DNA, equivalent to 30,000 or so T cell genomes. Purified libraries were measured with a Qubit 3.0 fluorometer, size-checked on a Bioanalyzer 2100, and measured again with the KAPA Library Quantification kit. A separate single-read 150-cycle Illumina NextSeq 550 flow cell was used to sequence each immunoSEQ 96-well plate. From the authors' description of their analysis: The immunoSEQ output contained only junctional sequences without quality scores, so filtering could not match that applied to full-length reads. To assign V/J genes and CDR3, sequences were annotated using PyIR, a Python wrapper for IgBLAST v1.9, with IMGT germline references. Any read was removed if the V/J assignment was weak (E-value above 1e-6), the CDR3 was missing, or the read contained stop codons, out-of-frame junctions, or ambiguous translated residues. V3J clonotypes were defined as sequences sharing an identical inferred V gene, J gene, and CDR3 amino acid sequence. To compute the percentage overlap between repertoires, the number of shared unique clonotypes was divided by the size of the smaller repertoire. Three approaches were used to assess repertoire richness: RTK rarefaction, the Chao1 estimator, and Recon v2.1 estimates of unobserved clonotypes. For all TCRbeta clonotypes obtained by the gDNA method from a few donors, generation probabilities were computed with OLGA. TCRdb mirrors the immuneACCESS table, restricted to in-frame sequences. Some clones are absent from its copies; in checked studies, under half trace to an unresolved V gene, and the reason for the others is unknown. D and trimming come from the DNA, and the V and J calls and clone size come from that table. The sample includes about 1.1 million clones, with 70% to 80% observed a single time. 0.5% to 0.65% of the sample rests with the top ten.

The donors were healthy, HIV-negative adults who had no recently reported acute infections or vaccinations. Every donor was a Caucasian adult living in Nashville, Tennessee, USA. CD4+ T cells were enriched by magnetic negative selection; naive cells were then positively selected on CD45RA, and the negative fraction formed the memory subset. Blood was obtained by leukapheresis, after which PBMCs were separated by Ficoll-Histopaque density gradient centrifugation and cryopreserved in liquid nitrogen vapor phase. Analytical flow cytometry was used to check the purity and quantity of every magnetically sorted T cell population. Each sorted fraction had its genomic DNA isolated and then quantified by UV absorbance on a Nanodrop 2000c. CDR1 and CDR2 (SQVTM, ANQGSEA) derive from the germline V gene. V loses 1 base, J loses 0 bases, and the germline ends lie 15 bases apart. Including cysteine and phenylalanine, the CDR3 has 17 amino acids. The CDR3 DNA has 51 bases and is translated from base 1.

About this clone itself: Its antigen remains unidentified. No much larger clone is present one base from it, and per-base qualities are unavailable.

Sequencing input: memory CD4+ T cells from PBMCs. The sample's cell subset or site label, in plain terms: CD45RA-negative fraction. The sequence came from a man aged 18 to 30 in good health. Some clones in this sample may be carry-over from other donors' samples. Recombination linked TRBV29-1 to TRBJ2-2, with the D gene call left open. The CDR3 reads CSVEAPPGDPNTGELFF. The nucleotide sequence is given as TGCAGCGTTGAAGCCCCCCCCGGTGACCCGAACACCGGGGAGCTGTTTTTT.